This T cell receptor beta chain was sequenced in a study of vaccination effects on CD4 cells after COVID-19. Sequenced by immunoSEQ multiplex PCR; TCRdb stores in-frame clones only, minus some. The sample consists of 20,000 to 30,000 clones, 70% to 80% of them appearing once. Expansion of antigen-specific CD4+ T cells with viral peptide pools was carried out by the ViraFEST assay before sequencing. Subsequent to a culture period of roughly 11 days, CD4+ T cells were isolated. PCR showed that the person got SARS-CoV-2 infection at some point between March and December 2020. This clone was observed a handful of times. Antigen specificity is unknown. The TCR sequence derives from a human donor who had a prior SARS-CoV-2 infection. The sequencing here drew on CD4+ T cells from PBMCs cultured with HCoV-NL63 spike peptides, taken before COVID-19 vaccination.

Here the CDR3 DNA reads TGTGCCAGCAGTAGGAGGACTAGCGGCTACGAGCAGTACTTC. Translating it yields CASSRRTSGYEQYF. The chain carries TRBV6-5 and TRBJ2-7; 10 bases align to TRBD2. V was pared by 5 bases and J by 3 bases, with 4 bases of the junction left unmatched. Germline values: CDR1 MNHEY, CDR2 SVGAGI. The CDR3 totals 14 residues.